This TCR beta chain was recorded in a study of graft-versus-host responses after intestinal transplantation. Study background: After anti-thymocyte globulin induction, recipients took tacrolimus and steroids for three to four years.

Assay used: immunoSEQ multiplex PCR; TCRdb lists only in-frame clones, some missing. The top ten clones hold around 1.4% of a sample with roughly 99,000 clones, approximately 85% of them seen once. The clonotype comes from a human patient who received an intestinal transplant, so some T cells may come from the graft donor. The source material was PBMCs, sampled 255 days after intestinal transplant.

As DNA, the CDR3 is TGTGCCAGCAGTTACCGGGAAATCACAGATACGCAGTATTTT. Protein sequence: CASSYREITDTQYF. The rearrangement joins TRBV6-6 to TRBJ2-3; D is possibly TRBD2 (5 bases). The CDR3 consists of 14 residues. The germline V gene encodes CDR1 MNHNY and CDR2 SVGAGI (reference sequence). V lost 2 bases and J lost 2, with 8 bases in between.